The next 10 T cell receptor beta chains were all read from a single sample in a study of a mutant IDH1 vaccine in newly diagnosed glioma. TCRdb's copy holds only in-frame clones and misses some; the assay was immunoSEQ multiplex PCR. The sample gives around 44,000 clones, under 85% of which show up once; roughly 6.8% is in the top ten. What these receptors recognize is not known. Indicated time point: week 35, safety follow-up. With topical imiquimod, each dose of the vaccine consisted of 300 ug of mutant IDH1 20-mer peptide. Sequences were derived from PBMCs, sampled from a glioma patient whose treatment included an IDH1 peptide vaccine. The receptor source for this set is a man aged 35-49 years with glioma.

This sequence joins TRBV19 and TRBJ1-2; D gene unclear. V was cut by 9 bases and J by 8 bases, with 10 bases left in between. This CDR3 region has 10 residues. CDR1 LNHDA and CDR2 SQIVND come from the germline V gene (reference sequence). CDR3 loop: CASGSGGYTF. In DNA form, the CDR3 reads TGTGCCAGCGGCTCGGGGGGCTACACCTTC.

V gene TRBV2 combines with J gene TRBJ2-3; 7 positions agree with TRBD1. This CDR3 region has 17 residues. Trimming at V came to 8 bases and at J to 2 bases, leaving 16 bases not matched to a gene. From germline, CDR1 is SNHLY and CDR2 FYNNEI. The CDR3 protein is CASRRSLSGQLTDTQYF. Here the CDR3 DNA reads TGTGCCAGCCGGAGGAGCCTTTCGGGACAGCTCACAGATACGCAGTATTTT.

This rearrangement joins TRBV7-2 to TRBJ2-3; TRBD2 is a possible D gene (7 bases). Trimming cost V 5 bases and J 0 bases, with 18 bases left between them. Germline V gene sequence: CDR1 SGHTA, CDR2 FQGNSA. This CDR3 comprises 17 residues. CDR3 region: CASSNRRAGASTDTQYF. CDR3 sequence (DNA): TGTGCCAGCAGCAACCGTCGCGCGGGGGCAAGCACAGATACGCAGTATTTT.

J is TRBJ2-2 and V is TRBV6-4, with D uncertain. Trimming took 9 bases from V and 4 from J, leaving 9 bases between them. The CDR3 is 12 residues long. The germline V gene encodes CDR1 MRHNA and CDR2 SNTAGT. The CDR3 reads CASRSSTGELFF. The DNA of the CDR3 is TGTGCCAGTCGGAGTTCCACCGGGGAGCTGTTTTTT.

The chain recombines TRBV7-9 with TRBJ2-7; D not certain. V gave up 3 bases and J gave up 9 bases, with 9 bases separating them. Per the germline V gene, CDR1 is SEHNR and CDR2 is FQNEAQ (reference sequence). The CDR3 sequence is 11 residues long. The chain's CDR3 is CASSFSMGQYF. The CDR3 DNA reads as TGTGCCAGCAGCTTTTCCATGGGGCAGTACTTC.

This clone showed up just a few times. The chain employs TRBV9 and TRBJ1-1, with D tentatively TRBD1 (5 bases). The ends were cut back, 3 bases at V and 5 bases at J, with 14 bases in the middle. CDR1 and CDR2 (germline): SGDLS, YYNGEE. This CDR3 comprises 14 residues. CDR3 sequence: CASSESGGWTEAFF. CDR3 sequence (DNA): TGTGCCAGCAGCGAAAGTGGGGGATGGACTGAAGCTTTCTTT.

This chain joins TRBV6-5 and TRBJ1-1, with D unclear. The CDR3 is 14 amino acids. The germline CDR1 and CDR2 sequences are MNHEY and SVGAGI. V gave up 2 bases and J gave up 0 bases, with 7 bases separating them. CDR3 amino acids: CASSYEGMNTEAFF. The CDR3 DNA reads TGTGCCAGCAGTTACGAGGGAATGAACACTGAAGCTTTCTTT.

The V call is TRBV5-8, the J call TRBJ2-2; possibly TRBD2 for D (5 bases). The V end was cut by 1 base, the J end by 0 bases, with 10 bases between. This CDR3 has 16 residues. Germline CDR1 reads SGHTS; CDR2 reads YDEGEE. CDR3 sequence: CASSLPLATNTGELFF. The CDR3 DNA follows: TGTGCCAGCAGCTTGCCTCTAGCAACGAACACCGGGGAGCTGTTTTTT.

The V call is TRBV25-1, the J call TRBJ1-6, with TRBD1 identical over 9 bases. Germline trimming cut 6 bases from V and 9 bases from J; bases unmatched to any gene: 6. From germline, CDR1 is MGHDK and CDR2 SYGVNS. This CDR3 is 14 amino acids long. The CDR3 loop reads CASSPTGGPSPLHF. The CDR3 DNA reads as TGTGCCAGCAGCCCCACAGGGGGCCCTTCACCCCTCCACTTT.

This clone was recorded a few times. The chain combines TRBV14 with TRBJ1-6; D might be TRBD1 (6 bases). V lost 0 bases and J 8 bases, leaving 17 bases between the germline ends. Germline values: CDR1 SGHDN, CDR2 FVKESK. CDR3 length: 17 residues. CDR3 coding DNA: TGTGCCAGCAGCCAAGACCGTACTACAGGGATGCATTCACCCCTCCACTTT. This sequence encodes CASSQDRTTGMHSPLHF.